This entry is about one T cell receptor (beta chain). The target antigen is unknown. Extracted RNA was reverse transcribed, and the resulting cDNA served as sequencing template. Profiled with immunoSEQ multiplex PCR; TCRdb holds only in-frame clones, not every one. Of over 200,000 clones listed, 55% to 70% are singletons. The sample originates from a study of CD8+ T cells in alopecia areata. Overall study context: Tofacitinib treatment spanned 6 to 18 months, with 6 months off drug afterward. Study-level results: Tofacitinib significantly brought down scalp clonality and expanded CD8+ clones among top 100. It was lesional scalp, especially alopecia totalis/universalis, that showed higher clonality than normal scalp.

The treatment: oral pan-JAK inhibitor, 5-10 mg twice daily. Cell sorting on a FACSAria was used to separate CD4+ and CD8+ T cells from the PBMCs. The source of this sequence is a human donor with alopecia areata. Sequencing used CD4+ T cells sorted from blood, obtained at week 4, from a patient treated with tofacitinib.

Written as DNA, the CDR3 is TGTGCCAGCAGCTTGCAGGCCCGGGTCGAGACCCAGTACTTC. Amino acids: CASSLQARVETQYF. V gene TRBV7-9 combines with J gene TRBJ2-5; no definite D call. Germline V gene sequence: CDR1 SEHNR, CDR2 FQNEAQ (reference sequence). V lost 3 bases to trimming and J lost 5 bases, with 13 bases between them. The length of the CDR3 is 14 residues.